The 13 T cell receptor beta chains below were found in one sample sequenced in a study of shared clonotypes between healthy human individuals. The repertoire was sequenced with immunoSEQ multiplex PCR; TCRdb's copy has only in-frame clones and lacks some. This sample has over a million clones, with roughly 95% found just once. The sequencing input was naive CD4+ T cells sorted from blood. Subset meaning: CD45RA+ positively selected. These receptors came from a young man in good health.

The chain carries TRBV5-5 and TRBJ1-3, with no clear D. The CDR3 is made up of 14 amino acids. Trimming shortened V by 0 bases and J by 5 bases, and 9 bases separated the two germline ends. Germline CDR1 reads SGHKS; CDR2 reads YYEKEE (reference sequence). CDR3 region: CASSLAPNRNTIYF. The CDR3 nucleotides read TGTGCCAGCAGCTTGGCTCCTAACAGAAACACCATATATTTT.

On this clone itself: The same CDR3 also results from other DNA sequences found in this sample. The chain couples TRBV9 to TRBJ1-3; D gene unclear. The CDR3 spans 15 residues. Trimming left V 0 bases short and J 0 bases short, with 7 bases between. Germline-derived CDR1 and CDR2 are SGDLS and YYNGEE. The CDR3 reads CASSVAPGSGNTIYF. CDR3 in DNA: TGTGCCAGCAGCGTAGCCCCCGGCTCTGGAAACACCATATATTTT.

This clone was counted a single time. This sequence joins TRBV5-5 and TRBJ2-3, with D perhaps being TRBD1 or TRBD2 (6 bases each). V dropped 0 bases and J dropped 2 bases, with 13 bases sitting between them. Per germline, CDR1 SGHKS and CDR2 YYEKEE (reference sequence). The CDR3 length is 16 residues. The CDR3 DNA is TGTGCCAGCAGCTTGGAAGGGGGGCTCTTCACAGATACGCAGTATTTT. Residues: CASSLEGGLFTDTQYF.

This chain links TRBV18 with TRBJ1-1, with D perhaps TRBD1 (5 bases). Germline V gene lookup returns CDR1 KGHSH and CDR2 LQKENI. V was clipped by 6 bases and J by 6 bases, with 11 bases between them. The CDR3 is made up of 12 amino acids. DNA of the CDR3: TGTGCCAGCTCGTTTACAGGCCCTGAAGCTTTCTTT. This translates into CASSFTGPEAFF. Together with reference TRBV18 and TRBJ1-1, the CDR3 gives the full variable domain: NAGVMQNPRHLVRRRGQEARLRCSPMKGHSHVYWYRQLPEEGLKFMVYLQKENIIDESGMPKERFSAEFPKEGPSILRIQQVVRGDSAAYFCASSFTGPEAFFGQGTRLTVV.

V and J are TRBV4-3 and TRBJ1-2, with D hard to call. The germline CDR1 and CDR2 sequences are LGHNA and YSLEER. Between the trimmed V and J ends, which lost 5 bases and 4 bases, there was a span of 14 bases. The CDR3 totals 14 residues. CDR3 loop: CASSSGGRTYGYTF. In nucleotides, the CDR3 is TGCGCCAGCAGCTCAGGAGGCAGAACCTATGGCTACACCTTC.

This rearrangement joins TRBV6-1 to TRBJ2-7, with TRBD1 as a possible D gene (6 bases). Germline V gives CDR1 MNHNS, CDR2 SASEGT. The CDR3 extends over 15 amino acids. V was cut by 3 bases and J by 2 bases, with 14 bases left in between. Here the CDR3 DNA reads TGTGCCAGCAGTGACTCCGGGACACTAACCTACGAGCAGTACTTC. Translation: CASSDSGTLTYEQYF.

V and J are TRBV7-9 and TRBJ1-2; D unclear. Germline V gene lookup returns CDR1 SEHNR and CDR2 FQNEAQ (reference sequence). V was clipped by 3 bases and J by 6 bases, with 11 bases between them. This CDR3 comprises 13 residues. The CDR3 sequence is CASSFRQDHGYTF. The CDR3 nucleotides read TGTGCCAGCAGCTTTAGGCAGGACCATGGCTACACCTTC.

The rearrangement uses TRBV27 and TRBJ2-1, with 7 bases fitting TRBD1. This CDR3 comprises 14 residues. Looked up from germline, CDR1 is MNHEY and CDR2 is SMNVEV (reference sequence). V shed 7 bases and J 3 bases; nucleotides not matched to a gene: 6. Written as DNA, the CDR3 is TGTGCCAGCAAGTCGGGACAGAGCTACAATGAGCAGTTCTTC. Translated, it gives CASKSGQSYNEQFF.

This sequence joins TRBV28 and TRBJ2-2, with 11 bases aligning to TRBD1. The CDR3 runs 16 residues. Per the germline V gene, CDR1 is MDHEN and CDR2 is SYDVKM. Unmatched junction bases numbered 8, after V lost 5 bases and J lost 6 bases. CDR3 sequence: CASSPAPGQGAGELFF. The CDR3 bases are TGTGCCAGCAGTCCTGCTCCGGGACAGGGGGCCGGGGAGCTGTTTTTT.

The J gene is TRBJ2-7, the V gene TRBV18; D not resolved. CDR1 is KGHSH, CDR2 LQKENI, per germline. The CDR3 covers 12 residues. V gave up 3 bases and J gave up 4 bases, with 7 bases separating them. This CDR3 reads CASSPLRYEQYF. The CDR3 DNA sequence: TGTGCCAGCTCACCTCTACGGTACGAGCAGTACTTC. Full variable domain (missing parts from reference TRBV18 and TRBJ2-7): NAGVMQNPRHLVRRRGQEARLRCSPMKGHSHVYWYRQLPEEGLKFMVYLQKENIIDESGMPKERFSAEFPKEGPSILRIQQVVRGDSAAYFCASSPLRYEQYFGPGTRLTVT.

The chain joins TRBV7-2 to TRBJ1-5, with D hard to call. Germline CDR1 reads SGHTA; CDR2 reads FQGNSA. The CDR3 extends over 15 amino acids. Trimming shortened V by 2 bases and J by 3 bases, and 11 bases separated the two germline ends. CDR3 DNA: TGTGCCAGCAGCTTAAGTCACGCATTCAATCAGCCCCAGCATTTT. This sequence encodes CASSLSHAFNQPQHF.

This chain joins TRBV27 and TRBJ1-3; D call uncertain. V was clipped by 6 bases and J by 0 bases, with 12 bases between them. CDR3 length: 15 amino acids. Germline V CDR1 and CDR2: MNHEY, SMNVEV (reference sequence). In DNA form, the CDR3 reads TGTGCCAGCAGCCGCACCCGGGCCTCTGGAAACACCATATATTTT. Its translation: CASSRTRASGNTIYF.

The CDR3 reads CASWVRGEQFF. The CDR3 DNA reads as TGTGCCAGCTGGGTACGCGGTGAGCAGTTCTTC. V and J are TRBV25-1 and TRBJ2-1; D is uncertain. Germline V gene lookup returns CDR1 MGHDK and CDR2 SYGVNS. V lost 8 bases and J lost 9, with 11 bases in between. The CDR3 extends over 11 amino acids.